A single sample is the source of the 11 T cell receptor beta chains below, sequenced in a study of T-cell memory formation after mild COVID-19. Each CDR3 protein gets one entry after TCRdb re-called the 5' RACE reads with MiXCR. The sample includes approximately 290,000 distinct CDR3 sequences, approximately 20% seen only once; the top ten take 21%. Sequenced material: PBMCs or a T cell subset sorted from them (not recorded which). These receptors were taken from a man between 18 and 35 years old who had mild COVID-19 (a few samples of this study predate the infection). Cell type and time point are not known.

The chain combines TRBV2 with TRBJ2-3; TRBD1 agrees at 8 bases. The V segment lost 4 bases and the J segment 6 bases; nucleotides outside the gene matches: 3. CDR3 size: 13 residues. Germline V gene lookup returns CDR1 SNHLY and CDR2 FYNNEI. The CDR3 region is CASSAQGADTQYF. CDR3 DNA sequence: TGTGCCAGCAGTGCGCAGGGGGCGGATACGCAGTATTTT.

The chain joins TRBV7-2 to TRBJ1-6, with D possibly TRBD1 on 6 matching bases. Germline V gene lookup returns CDR1 SGHTA and CDR2 FQGNSA. CDR3 size: 15 residues. The V and J ends lost 4 bases and 7 bases respectively, with 14 bases between them. The DNA of the CDR3 is TGTGCCAGCAGCTCCCCGGACAGACAAAATTCACCCCTCCACTTT. Encoded protein: CASSSPDRQNSPLHF.

J is TRBJ2-1 and V is TRBV11-2; 8 bases map to TRBD2. Trimming at V came to 6 bases and at J to 8 bases, leaving 12 bases not matched to a gene. Germline CDR1 is SGHAT and CDR2 is FQNNGV. The CDR3 consists of 15 residues. The CDR3 is CASSEAGGVFYEQFF. The DNA of the CDR3 is TGTGCCAGCAGTGAGGCCGGGGGGGTTTTTTATGAGCAGTTCTTC.

This clonotype showed up many times. CDR3 protein: CASSSTGRGYTF. CDR3 bases: TGTGCCAGCAGCTCGACAGGGAGAGGCTACACCTTC. The rearrangement joins TRBV7-2 to TRBJ1-2, with TRBD1 identical over 7 bases. The germline V gene encodes CDR1 SGHTA and CDR2 FQGNSA. With 4 bases clipped from V and 8 bases from J, the junction kept 4 bases outside the gene matches. There are 12 residues in the CDR3.

V is TRBV7-2 and J is TRBJ2-3, with D uncertain. The germline gives CDR1 SGHTA, CDR2 FQGNSA. V lost 5 bases and J 6 bases, leaving 12 bases between the germline ends. The CDR3 extends over 13 amino acids. The DNA for the CDR3 is TGTGCCAGCAGCAGCCTCCCTTTTGATACGCAGTATTTT. Translated, it gives CASSSLPFDTQYF. Based on the CDR3 plus reference TRBV7-2 and TRBJ2-3, the full variable domain is GAGVSQSPSNKVTEKGKDVELRCDPISGHTALYWYRQSLGQGLEFLIYFQGNSAPDKSGLPSDRFSAERTGGSVSTLTIQRTQQEDSAVYLCASSSLPFDTQYFGPGTRLTVL.

In its sample, this clonotype was seen a few times. V and J are TRBV5-1 and TRBJ2-7; the D is unclear. Germline V gives CDR1 SGHRS, CDR2 YFSETQ. CDR3 length: 13 amino acids. The V end was cut by 0 bases, the J end by 5 bases, with 9 bases between. DNA of the CDR3: TGCGCCAGCAGCTTGGCCCCCGGCGACGAGCAGTACTTC. It encodes CASSLAPGDEQYF.

CDR3 sequence (DNA): TGTGCCAGCAGCTTAGCGCCGGGGATGGAGACCCAGTACTTC. This sequence encodes CASSLAPGMETQYF. The rearrangement links TRBV7-6 to TRBJ2-7, with TRBD2 as a possible D gene (5 bases). The DNA end lines up better with TRBJ2-5; the J call may be wrong. The CDR3 runs to 14 residues. Germline CDR1 reads SGHVS; CDR2 reads FNYEAQ.

The V and J genes are TRBV29-1 and TRBJ2-3; D perhaps matches TRBD1 (6 bases). This CDR3 spans 14 amino acids. V was clipped by 8 bases and J by 3 bases, with 18 bases between them. In germline, CDR1 is SQVTM, CDR2 ANQGSEA. The chain's CDR3 is CSTGTGSVTDTQYF. The CDR3 DNA follows: TGCAGCACAGGAACAGGGTCGGTTACAGATACGCAGTATTTT.

The chain employs TRBV7-2 and TRBJ1-4, with D tentatively TRBD1 (6 bases). Germline V gene lookup returns CDR1 SGHTA and CDR2 FQGNSA. The V gene lost 6 bases and the J gene lost 5 bases, with 16 bases spanning the gap. This CDR3 spans 15 amino acids. The CDR3 reads CASSRQGWPNEKLFF. CDR3 nucleotide sequence: TGTGCCAGCAGTCGTCAGGGGTGGCCAAATGAAAAACTGTTTTTT.

The CDR3 here is CASRRTGGISRELFF. In nucleotides, the CDR3 is TGTGCCAGCAGGAGGACAGGGGGCATATCCCGGGAGCTGTTTTTT. This chain uses TRBV11-2 with TRBJ2-2, with TRBD1 matching 11 bases. Germline values: CDR1 SGHAT, CDR2 FQNNGV. The CDR3 consists of 15 residues. J was trimmed by 9 bases and V by 6 bases; bases with no gene match: 9.

The J gene is TRBJ2-1, the V gene TRBV7-2; D gene uncertain. The CDR3 totals 14 residues. The ends were cut back, 5 bases at V and 9 bases at J, with 17 bases in the middle. Germline V gene data show CDR1 as SGHTA and CDR2 as FQGNSA. The CDR3 bases are TGTGCCAGCAGCCAAAGCGAGTTAGTGGGTGAGCAGTTCTTC. Protein sequence: CASSQSELVGEQFF.